This T cell receptor beta chain was profiled in a study of CD8 T cells in ankylosing spondylitis. The study's findings and limits: Peripheral blood samples showed relatively rare disease-linked clones, and these clones were CD8+. Disease-associated clones were reportedly significantly overrepresented in matched ankylosing spondylitis synovial fluid.

This clonotype turned up a few times. The target antigen is unknown. TCRdb itself ran the 5' RACE reads through MiXCR, one entry per CDR3 protein. The table has 150,000 to 200,000 distinct CDR3 sequences, under 15% seen once; the top ten hold about 10%. Trimming cost V 10 bases and J 8 bases, with 22 bases left between them. Germline V CDR1 and CDR2: MNHEY, SVGEGT. CDR3 length: 14 amino acids. This TCR was recovered from a female donor with ankylosing spondylitis or in good health (not recorded which). The chain employs TRBV6-2 or TRBV6-3 and TRBJ2-3; possible D gene TRBD1, 6 bases. The source material was blood, either unsorted or a sorted T cell fraction (not recorded which). CDR3 in DNA: TGTGCCACCGAGCCGGGATCGAAAGGGGGTACGCAGTATTTT. Protein sequence: CATEPGSKGGTQYF.